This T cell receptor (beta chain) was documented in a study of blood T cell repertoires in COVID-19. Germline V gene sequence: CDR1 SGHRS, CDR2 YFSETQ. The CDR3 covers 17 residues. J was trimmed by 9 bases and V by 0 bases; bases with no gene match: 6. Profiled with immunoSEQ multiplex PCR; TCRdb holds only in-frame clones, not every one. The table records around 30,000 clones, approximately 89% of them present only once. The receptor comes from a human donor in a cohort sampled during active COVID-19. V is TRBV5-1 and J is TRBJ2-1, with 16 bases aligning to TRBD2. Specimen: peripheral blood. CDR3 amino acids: CASSLAEGLAGGPEQFF. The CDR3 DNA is TGCGCCAGCAGCTTGGCCGAGGGACTAGCGGGAGGGCCTGAGCAGTTCTTC.